This T cell receptor (beta chain) was profiled in a study of cytomegalovirus exposure and HLA in healthy donors. This clone occurred once. What it recognizes is unknown. Notes on the study in general: Reports showed the classifier diagnosing cytomegalovirus status with high specificity and sensitivity. Analysis performed later showed TCR beta chains linked to HLA being more clonally expanded than equally common others. Later analysis suggested most CMV-associated TCR beta chains were HLA-restricted.

The PCR used 60 Vbeta and 13 Jbeta primers. Libraries were prepared by immunoSEQ multiplex PCR; TCRdb keeps only in-frame clonotypes and omits some of them. Here the sample spans fewer than 200,000 clones, approximately 81% being singletons. Sequenced sample: PBMCs. The TCR was taken from a male donor in good health and CMV-seronegative.

CDR3 in DNA: TGTGCCAGTAGTCTAAGGACTCTCGGGTACGCTGAAGCTTTCTTT. Protein: CASSLRTLGYAEAFF. This chain joins TRBV19 and TRBJ1-1; D gene ambiguous. The CDR3 spans 15 residues. Trimming cost V 5 bases and J 6 bases, with 19 bases left between them. Germline-derived CDR1 and CDR2 are LNHDA and SQIVND (reference sequence).